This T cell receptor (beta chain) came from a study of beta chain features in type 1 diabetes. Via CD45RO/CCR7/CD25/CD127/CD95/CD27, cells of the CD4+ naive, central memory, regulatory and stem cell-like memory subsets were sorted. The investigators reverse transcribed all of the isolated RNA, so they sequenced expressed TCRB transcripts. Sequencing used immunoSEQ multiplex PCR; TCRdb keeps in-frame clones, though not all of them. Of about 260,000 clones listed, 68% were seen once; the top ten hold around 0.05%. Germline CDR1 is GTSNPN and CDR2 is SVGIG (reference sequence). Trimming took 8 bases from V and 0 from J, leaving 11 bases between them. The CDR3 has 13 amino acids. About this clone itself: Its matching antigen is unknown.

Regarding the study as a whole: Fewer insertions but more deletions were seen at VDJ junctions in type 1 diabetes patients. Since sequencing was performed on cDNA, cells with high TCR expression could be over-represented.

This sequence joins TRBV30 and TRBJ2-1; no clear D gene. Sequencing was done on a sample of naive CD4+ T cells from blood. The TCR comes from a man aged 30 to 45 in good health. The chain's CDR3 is CALASSSYNEQFF. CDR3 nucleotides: TGTGCCCTTGCTTCGAGCTCCTACAATGAGCAGTTCTTC. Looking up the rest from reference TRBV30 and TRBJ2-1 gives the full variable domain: SQTIHQWPATLVQPVGSPLSLECTVEGTSNPNLYWYRQAAGRGLQLLFYSVGIGQISSEVPQNLSASRPQDRQFILSSKKLLLSDSGFYLCALASSSYNEQFFGPGTRLTVL.